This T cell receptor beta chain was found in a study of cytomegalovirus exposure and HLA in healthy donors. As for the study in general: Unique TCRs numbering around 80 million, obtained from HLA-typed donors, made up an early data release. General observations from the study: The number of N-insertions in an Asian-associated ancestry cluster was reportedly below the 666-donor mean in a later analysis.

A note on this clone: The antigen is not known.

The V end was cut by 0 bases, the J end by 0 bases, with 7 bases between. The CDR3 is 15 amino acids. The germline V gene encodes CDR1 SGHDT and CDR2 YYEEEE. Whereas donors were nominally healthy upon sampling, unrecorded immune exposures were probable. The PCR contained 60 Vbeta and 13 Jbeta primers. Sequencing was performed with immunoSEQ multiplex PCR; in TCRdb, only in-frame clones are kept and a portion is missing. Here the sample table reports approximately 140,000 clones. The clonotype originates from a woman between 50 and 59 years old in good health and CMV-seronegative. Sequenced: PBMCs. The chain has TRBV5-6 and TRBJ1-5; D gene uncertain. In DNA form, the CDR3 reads TGTGCCAGCAGCTTGGGCAGTATTAGCAATCAGCCCCAGCATTTT. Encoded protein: CASSLGSISNQPQHF.